A single sample gave rise to the 23 T cell receptor beta chains below, sequenced in a study of Graves' ophthalmopathy and Graves' hyperthyroidism. From RNA, the CDR3 regions of TCR beta chains were amplified and sequenced. RT-PCR was first run with HTBI primers, then multiplex PCR in a second round. One entry per CDR3 protein results from TCRdb running MiXCR on the multiplex PCR reads. Of 650,000 to 900,000 distinct CDR3 sequences listed, approximately 40% were seen once; the top ten hold 44%. Sample: peripheral blood. The receptor source for this set is an adult man with Graves' ophthalmopathy.

This clonotype was found a few times. J is TRBJ2-7 and V is TRBV5-1, with D possibly matching TRBD1 (5 bases). V was shortened by 2 bases and J by 2 bases, with 11 bases between the two germline ends. Germline lookup yields CDR1 SGHRS and CDR2 YFSETQ. The CDR3 consists of 14 residues. CDR3 sequence reads: CASSLTGIPYEQYF. The CDR3 nucleotides are TGCGCCAGCAGCTTAACAGGAATCCCCTACGAGCAGTACTTC.

On this clonotype itself: With a much larger clone just one base away, this may be a read error. V usage is TRBV15 and J usage is TRBJ1-2, with D possibly TRBD1 on 5 matching bases. This CDR3 contains 14 residues. Trimming took 1 base from V and 0 from J, leaving 6 bases between them. CDR1 and CDR2 (germline): LNHNV, YYDKDF (reference sequence). This CDR3 reads CATSRGTPNYGYTF. CDR3 nucleotide sequence: TGTGCCACCAGCAGAGGGACACCTAACTATGGCTACACCTTC.

The V and J genes are TRBV7-2 and TRBJ1-1; D is uncertain. The CDR3 extends over 15 amino acids. CDR1 and CDR2 (germline): SGHTA, FQGNSA. With 0 bases removed from V and 7 bases from J, the gap between germline ends came to 15 bases. The CDR3 DNA is TGTGCCAGCAGCTTAGCTGGATCAGCATGGGTTGAAGCTTTCTTT. It codes for CASSLAGSAWVEAFF.

This clonotype has ten or more counts. This CDR3 reads CASNEGLPNQPQHF. CDR3 in DNA: TGTGCCAGCAATGAGGGTCTCCCAAATCAGCCCCAGCATTTT. The V and J genes are TRBV2 and TRBJ1-5, with D unresolved. This CDR3 has 14 residues. The germline V and J ends were trimmed by 7 bases and 4 bases, with 14 bases remaining between them. Germline V gene lookup returns CDR1 SNHLY and CDR2 FYNNEI.

With regard to this clonotype: One base away lies a much larger clone, so this may be a sequencing read error. J is TRBJ1-1 and V is TRBV2; TRBD1 might be the D (6 bases). Germline CDR1 reads SNHLY; CDR2 reads FYNNEI. The CDR3 runs to 12 residues. CDR3 DNA: TGTGCCAGTCACAGGGAGAGCACTGAAACTTTCTTT. Translating gives CASHRESTETFF. Complete variable domain (other parts from reference TRBV2 and TRBJ1-1): EPEVTQTPSHQVTQMGQEVILRCVPISNHLYFYWYRQILGQKVEFLVSFYNNEISEKSEIFDDQFSVERPDGSNFTLKIRSTKLEDSAMYFCASHRESTETFFGQGTRLTVV.

The chain recombines TRBV7-9 with TRBJ1-5, with a tentative D call TRBD1 (5 bases). CDR3 length: 15 residues. Trimming left V 1 base short and J 5 bases short, with 12 bases between. Germline loops: CDR1 SEHNR, CDR2 FQNEAQ (reference sequence). DNA for the CDR3: TGTGCCAGCAGCTTAGTCGGGACCGACGATCAGCCCCAGCATTTT. Translation gives CASSLVGTDDQPQHF.

V and J are TRBV20-1 and TRBJ1-4; possibly TRBD1 for D (6 bases). The CDR3 totals 13 residues. Looked up from germline, CDR1 is DFQATT and CDR2 is SNEGSKA (reference sequence). V was shortened by 8 bases and J by 3 bases, with 13 bases between the two germline ends. The DNA for the CDR3 is TGCAGTTTTTCGGGGGCACCTAATGAAAAACTGTTTTTT. This gives the protein CSFSGAPNEKLFF.

The J gene is TRBJ2-5, the V gene TRBV10-3; possibly TRBD1 for D (5 bases). Germline-derived CDR1 and CDR2 are ENHRY and SYGVKD. Trimming removed 11 bases at V and 13 bases at J, with 14 bases between. The CDR3 length is 9 residues. The CDR3 sequence is CAAQDTTYF. CDR3 nucleotides: TGTGCCGCGCAGGACACAACGTACTTC.

This clonotype was detected many times. V gene TRBV29-1 combines with J gene TRBJ1-5, with 7 nucleotides matching TRBD1. With 4 bases clipped from V and 4 bases from J, the junction kept 7 bases outside the gene matches. The germline CDR1 and CDR2 sequences are SQVTM and ANQGSEA. The CDR3 sequence is 14 residues long. CDR3 sequence (DNA): TGCAGCGTTGCCCAAGGACAGGAGAATCAGCCCCAGCATTTT. It yields the protein CSVAQGQENQPQHF.

The chain has TRBV5-5 and TRBJ1-4; D gene unclear. This CDR3 has 15 residues. Trimming pared 4 bases from V and 4 bases from J, leaving 14 bases between. CDR1 and CDR2 from the germline V gene are SGHKS and YYEKEE (reference sequence). CDR3 sequence: CASSRTGAHNEKLFF. CDR3 nucleotides: TGTGCCAGCAGCCGAACGGGAGCGCATAATGAAAAACTGTTTTTT.

V usage is TRBV9 and J usage is TRBJ1-1; 7 bases are shared with TRBD1. The germline gives CDR1 SGDLS, CDR2 YYNGEE. The CDR3 runs to 15 residues. V trimming: 4 bases; J trimming: 4 bases; junction bases outside the gene matches: 10. Here the CDR3 DNA reads TGTGCCAGCAGCCAGGGAACAGGGGTGAGCACTGAAGCTTTCTTT. This sequence encodes CASSQGTGVSTEAFF.

In its sample, this clonotype was seen once. J is TRBJ1-1 and V is TRBV7-2, with TRBD1 as a possible D gene (5 bases). V lost 1 base to trimming and J lost 3 bases, with 12 bases between them. In germline, CDR1 is SGHTA, CDR2 FQGNSA. The CDR3 spans 15 residues. The CDR3 DNA reads as TGTGCCAGCAGCTTAGTCAGGGTTATGGACACTGAAGCTTTCTTT. Amino acids: CASSLVRVMDTEAFF.

The sample holds many counts of this clonotype. This rearrangement joins TRBV29-1 to TRBJ1-4, with TRBD1 matching over 10 bases. The germline CDR1 and CDR2 sequences are SQVTM and ANQGSEA. V gave up 7 bases and J gave up 8 bases; unmatched junction bases: 7. The CDR3 totals 13 residues. The CDR3: CSANGQGGEKLFF. The CDR3 DNA reads TGCAGCGCTAATGGACAGGGGGGGGAAAAACTGTTTTTT.

The V call is TRBV19, the J call TRBJ2-7; either TRBD1 or TRBD2 may supply D (5 bases each). The CDR3 consists of 14 residues. Trimming took 1 base from V and 3 from J, leaving 10 bases between them. Per germline, CDR1 LNHDA and CDR2 SQIVND (reference sequence). The CDR3 nucleotides read TGTGCCAGTAGTATAGTGGGGACCCACTACGAGCAGTACTTC. It codes for CASSIVGTHYEQYF.

The chain employs TRBV15 and TRBJ2-2; TRBD2 matches 13 bases. V shed 7 bases, J shed 7 bases, and the junction held 9 bases outside the gene matches. Germline values: CDR1 LNHNV, CDR2 YYDKDF (reference sequence). This CDR3 is 16 amino acids long. The CDR3 loop is CATTTLAGGLGGELFF. CDR3 bases: TGTGCCACCACTACACTAGCGGGAGGGCTCGGCGGGGAGCTGTTTTTT. Using reference TRBV15 and TRBJ2-2 for the parts outside the CDR3, the full variable domain is DAMVIQNPRYQVTQFGKPVTLSCSQTLNHNVMYWYQQKSSQAPKLLFHYYDKDFNNEADTPDNFQSRRPNTSFCFLDIRSPGLGDTAMYLCATTTLAGGLGGELFFGEGSRLTVL.

This rearrangement joins TRBV2 to TRBJ2-5, with 11 bases that match TRBD2. Germline values: CDR1 SNHLY, CDR2 FYNNEI. This CDR3 region has 16 residues. V gave up 6 bases and J gave up 5 bases; unmatched junction bases: 11. The CDR3 DNA reads TGTGCCAGCAGCGGTAGCGGGAGGGCCTTCGGGGAGACCCAGTACTTC. This encodes CASSGSGRAFGETQYF.

The chain links TRBV15 to TRBJ2-7; D not resolved. CDR3 length: 14 residues. Trimming removed 3 bases from V and 1 base from J, with 10 bases in between. Germline-derived CDR1 and CDR2 are LNHNV and YYDKDF (reference sequence). DNA of the CDR3: TGTGCCACCAGCAGCCGCGGACGGTCCTACGAGCAGTACTTC. It is translated as CATSSRGRSYEQYF.

Turning to this clonotype: One end of the junction does not line up with germline, which may come from a read error. The gene calls are TRBV7-2 and TRBJ2-2; D may be TRBD2 (6 bases). Germline V gene data show CDR1 as SGHTA and CDR2 as FQGNSA. The CDR3 contains 13 residues. CDR3 coding DNA: TGCGCCAGCAGCCTATGGGGGGCCGGGGAGCTGTTTTTT. It encodes CASSLWGAGELFF.

This clonotype was observed a handful of times. The gene calls are TRBV12-3 or TRBV12-4 and TRBJ1-2, with 7 nucleotides matching TRBD1. The trim removed 8 bases at V and 6 bases at J, leaving 12 bases unmatched. This CDR3 comprises 14 residues. The CDR3 bases are TGTGCCAGCGGGGACTACAGGGGCTTTAATGGCTACACCTTC. Translation: CASGDYRGFNGYTF.

This clonotype was observed a handful of times. CDR3 sequence reads: CASSYAGTVNQPQHF. CDR3 DNA: TGTGCCAGCAGTTACGCCGGGACAGTCAATCAGCCCCAGCATTTT. The chain couples TRBV6-2 or TRBV6-3 to TRBJ1-5, with 7 bases identical to TRBD1. This CDR3 region has 15 residues. Germline CDR1 MNHEY, CDR2 SVGEGT. With 2 bases clipped from V and 3 bases from J, the junction kept 4 bases outside the gene matches.

This clonotype was counted a few times. The J gene is TRBJ1-2, the V gene TRBV7-9; D is undetermined. Germline CDR1 is SEHNR and CDR2 is FQNEAQ (reference sequence). CDR3 length: 14 residues. Between the trimmed V and J ends, which lost 3 bases and 3 bases, there was a span of 11 bases. CDR3 coding DNA: TGTGCCAGCAGCTTGGAGTATGAATACTATGGCTACACCTTC. Translation gives CASSLEYEYYGYTF.

This clonotype was picked up a small number of times. The chain uses TRBV7-8 and TRBJ2-5, with D unresolved. Germline V gene lookup returns CDR1 SGHVS and CDR2 FQNEAQ. V lost 3 bases, J lost 5 bases, and 19 bases lay in between. The CDR3 runs to 16 residues. DNA for the CDR3: TGTGCCAGCAGCTTTGCAGGCGGTTTTGTTGGTGAGACCCAGTACTTC. Protein: CASSFAGGFVGETQYF.

Only a few counts were recorded for this clonotype. The rearrangement uses TRBV19 and TRBJ1-3, with D possibly matching TRBD1 (5 bases). Trimming removed 5 bases from V and 8 bases from J, with 16 bases in between. CDR3 length: 14 residues. Germline CDR1 is LNHDA and CDR2 is SQIVND (reference sequence). Here the CDR3 reads CASSDRPWEDTIYF. DNA of the CDR3: TGTGCCAGTAGTGACAGACCCTGGGAAGACACCATATATTTT.